Sequencing of this T cell receptor (beta chain) was carried out in a study of T cells in Graves' hyperthyroidism and ophthalmopathy. Looked up from germline, CDR1 is SGHAT and CDR2 is FQDESV (reference sequence). The V end lost 5 bases, the J end lost 3 bases, and 17 bases lay between the germline ends. The CDR3 is made up of 15 amino acids. Amplification yielded TCR beta CDR3 regions, with RNA transcripts as the source. The primer set for the first-round RT-PCR of the TCR CDR3 was HTBI. TCRdb independently ran MiXCR on the multiplex PCR reads; one entry per CDR3 protein. The data show fewer than 400,000 distinct CDR3 sequences, roughly 25% seen once. The definition of stable Graves' hyperthyroidism was no ophthalmopathy progression within 18 months.

Specimen: blood. V gene TRBV11-1 combines with J gene TRBJ2-7; possible D gene TRBD2, 5 bases. The TCR sequence derives from a man aged 50-59 years with Graves' hyperthyroidism. The CDR3 is CASSPDEDLYYEQYF. CDR3 bases: TGTGCCAGCAGCCCCGACGAGGACTTATACTACGAGCAGTACTTC.